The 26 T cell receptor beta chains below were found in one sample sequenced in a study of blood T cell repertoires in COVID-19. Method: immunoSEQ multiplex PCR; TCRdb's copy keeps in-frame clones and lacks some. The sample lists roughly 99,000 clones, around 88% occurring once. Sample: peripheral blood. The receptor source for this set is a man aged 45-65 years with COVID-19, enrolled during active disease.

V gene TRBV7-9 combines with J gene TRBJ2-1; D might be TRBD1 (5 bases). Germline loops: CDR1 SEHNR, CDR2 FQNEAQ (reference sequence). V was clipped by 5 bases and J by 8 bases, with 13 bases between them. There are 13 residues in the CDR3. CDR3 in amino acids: CASSRDQGHEQFF. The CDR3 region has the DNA TGTGCCAGCAGCCGCGACCAGGGCCATGAGCAGTTCTTC.

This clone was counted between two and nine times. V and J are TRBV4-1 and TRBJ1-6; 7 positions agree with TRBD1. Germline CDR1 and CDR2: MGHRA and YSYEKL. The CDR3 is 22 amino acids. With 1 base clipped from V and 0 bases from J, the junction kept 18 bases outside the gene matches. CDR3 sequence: CASSQVTFYRQGLSSYNSPLHF. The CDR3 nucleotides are TGCGCCAGCAGCCAAGTTACCTTTTACCGACAGGGCCTGAGCTCCTATAATTCACCCCTCCACTTT.

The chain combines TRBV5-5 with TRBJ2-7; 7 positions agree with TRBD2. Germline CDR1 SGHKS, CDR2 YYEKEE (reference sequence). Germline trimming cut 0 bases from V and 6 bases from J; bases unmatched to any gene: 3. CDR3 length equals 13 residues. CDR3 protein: CASSLAPGGEQYF. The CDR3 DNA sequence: TGTGCCAGCAGCTTGGCCCCGGGGGGCGAGCAGTACTTC. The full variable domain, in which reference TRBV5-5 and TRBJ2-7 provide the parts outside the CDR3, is DAGVTQSPTHLIKTRGQQVTLRCSPISGHKSVSWYQQVLGQGPQFIFQYYEKEERGRGNFPDRFSARQFPNYSSELNVNALLLGDSALYLCASSLAPGGEQYFGPGTRLTVT.

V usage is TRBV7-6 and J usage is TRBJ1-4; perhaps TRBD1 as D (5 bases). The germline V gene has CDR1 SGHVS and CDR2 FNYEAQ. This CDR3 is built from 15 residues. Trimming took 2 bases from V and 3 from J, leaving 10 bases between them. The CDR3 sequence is CASSLQGNPNEKLFF. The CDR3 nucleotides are TGTGCCAGCAGCTTACAGGGTAACCCTAATGAAAAACTGTTTTTT.

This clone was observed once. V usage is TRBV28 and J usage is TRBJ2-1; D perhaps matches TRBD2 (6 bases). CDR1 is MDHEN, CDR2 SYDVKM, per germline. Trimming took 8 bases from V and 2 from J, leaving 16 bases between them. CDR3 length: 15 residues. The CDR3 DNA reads TGTGCCAGCGGGTCCCCCCGGGGGACCTACAATGAGCAGTTCTTC. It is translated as CASGSPRGTYNEQFF.

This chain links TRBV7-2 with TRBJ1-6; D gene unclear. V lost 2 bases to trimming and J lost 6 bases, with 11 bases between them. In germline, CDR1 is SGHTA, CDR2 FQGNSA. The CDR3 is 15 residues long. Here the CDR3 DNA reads TGTGCCAGCAGCTTAAATTACAGAGCTAATTCACCCCTCCACTTT. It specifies CASSLNYRANSPLHF.

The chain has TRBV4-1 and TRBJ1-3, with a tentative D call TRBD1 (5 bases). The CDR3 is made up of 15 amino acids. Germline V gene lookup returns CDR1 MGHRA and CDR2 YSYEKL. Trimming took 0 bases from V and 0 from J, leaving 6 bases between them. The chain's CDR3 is CASSQDRVSGNTIYF. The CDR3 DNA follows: TGCGCCAGCAGCCAAGACAGGGTCTCTGGAAACACCATATATTTT.

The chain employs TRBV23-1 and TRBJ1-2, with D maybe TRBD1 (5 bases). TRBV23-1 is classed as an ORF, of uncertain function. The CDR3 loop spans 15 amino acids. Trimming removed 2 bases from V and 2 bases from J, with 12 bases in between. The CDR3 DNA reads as TGCGCCAGCAGTCAACGGGGGGGGATGAACTATGGCTACACCTTC. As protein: CASSQRGGMNYGYTF.

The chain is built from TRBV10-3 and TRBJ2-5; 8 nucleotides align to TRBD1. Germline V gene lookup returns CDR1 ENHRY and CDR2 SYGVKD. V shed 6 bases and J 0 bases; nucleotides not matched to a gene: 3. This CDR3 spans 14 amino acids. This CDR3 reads CAIRTGQDQETQYF. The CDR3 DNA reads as TGTGCCATCAGGACGGGACAGGACCAAGAGACCCAGTACTTC.

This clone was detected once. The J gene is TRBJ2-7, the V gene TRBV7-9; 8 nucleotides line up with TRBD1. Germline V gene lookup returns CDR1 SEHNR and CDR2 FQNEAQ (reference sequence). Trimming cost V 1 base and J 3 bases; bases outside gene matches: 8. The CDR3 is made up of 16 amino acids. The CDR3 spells CASSLVGAGGRYEQYF. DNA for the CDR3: TGTGCCAGCAGCTTAGTCGGCGCAGGGGGCCGCTACGAGCAGTACTTC.

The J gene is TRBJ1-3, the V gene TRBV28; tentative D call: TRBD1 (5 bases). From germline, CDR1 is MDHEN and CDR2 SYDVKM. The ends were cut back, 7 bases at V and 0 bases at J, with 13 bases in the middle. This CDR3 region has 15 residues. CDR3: CASKTGTFSGNTIYF. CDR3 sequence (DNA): TGTGCCAGCAAGACCGGGACTTTCTCTGGAAACACCATATATTTT.

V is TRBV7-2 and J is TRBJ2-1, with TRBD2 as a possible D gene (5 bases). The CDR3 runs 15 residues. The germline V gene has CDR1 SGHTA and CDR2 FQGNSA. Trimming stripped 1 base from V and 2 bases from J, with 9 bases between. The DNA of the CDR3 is TGTGCCAGCAGCTTAGTAGTCGGGGCCTACAATGAGCAGTTCTTC. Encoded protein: CASSLVVGAYNEQFF.

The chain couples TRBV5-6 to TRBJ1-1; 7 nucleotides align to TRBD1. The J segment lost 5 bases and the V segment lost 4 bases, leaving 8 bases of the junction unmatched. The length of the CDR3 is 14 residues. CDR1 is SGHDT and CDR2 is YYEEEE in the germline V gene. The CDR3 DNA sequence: TGTGCCAGCAGCCCCGACAGGGATTGGACTGAAGCTTTCTTT. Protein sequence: CASSPDRDWTEAFF.

The CDR3 DNA reads TGTGCCAGCAGCCCGCACAGGGGGGGCTATGGCTACACCTTC. Protein: CASSPHRGGYGYTF. V and J are TRBV3-1 (or the pseudogene TRBV3-2) and TRBJ1-2, with 8 bases aligning to TRBD1. The CDR3 totals 14 residues. Per germline, CDR1 LGHDT and CDR2 YNNKEL (reference sequence). Losses at the gene ends were 4 bases for V and 4 bases for J; bases not matched to a gene: 5.

CDR3: CASSFRETDTEAFF. The CDR3 DNA is TGTGCCAGCAGCTTCCGTGAAACTGACACTGAAGCTTTCTTT. This chain joins TRBV7-9 and TRBJ1-1; D uncertain. The CDR3 contains 14 residues. The V end was cut by 3 bases, the J end by 3 bases, with 11 bases between. Per the germline V gene, CDR1 is SEHNR and CDR2 is FQNEAQ (reference sequence).

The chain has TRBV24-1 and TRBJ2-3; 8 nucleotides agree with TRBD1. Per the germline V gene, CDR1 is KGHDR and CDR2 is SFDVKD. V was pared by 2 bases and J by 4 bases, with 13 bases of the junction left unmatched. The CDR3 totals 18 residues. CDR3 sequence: CATSDWTGLDRAPDTQYF. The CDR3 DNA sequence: TGTGCCACCAGTGATTGGACCGGTTTGGACAGGGCACCAGATACGCAGTATTTT.

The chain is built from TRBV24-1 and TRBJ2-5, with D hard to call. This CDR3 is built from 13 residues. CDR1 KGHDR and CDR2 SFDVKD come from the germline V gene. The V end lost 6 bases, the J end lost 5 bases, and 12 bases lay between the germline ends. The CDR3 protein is CATSFGPSETQYF. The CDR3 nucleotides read TGTGCCACCAGTTTTGGGCCTTCGGAGACCCAGTACTTC.

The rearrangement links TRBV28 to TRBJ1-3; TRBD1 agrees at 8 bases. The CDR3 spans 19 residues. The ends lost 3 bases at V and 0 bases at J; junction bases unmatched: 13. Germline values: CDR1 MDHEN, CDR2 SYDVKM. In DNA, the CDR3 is TGTGCCAGCAGTTTCCCTCTCGTCGGACAGGGAGCCTCTGGAAACACCATATATTTT. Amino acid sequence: CASSFPLVGQGASGNTIYF.

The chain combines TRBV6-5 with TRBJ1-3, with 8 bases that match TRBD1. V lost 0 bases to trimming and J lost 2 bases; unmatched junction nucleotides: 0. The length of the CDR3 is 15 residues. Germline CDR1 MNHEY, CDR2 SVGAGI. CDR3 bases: TGTGCCAGCAGTTACTCACAGGGGGCTGGAAACACCATATATTTT. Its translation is CASSYSQGAGNTIYF.

The CDR3 reads CASNNPRGAENTEAFF. The CDR3 DNA is TGTGCCAGTAACAACCCACGGGGGGCCGAGAACACTGAAGCTTTCTTT. The rearrangement links TRBV19 to TRBJ1-1; D may be TRBD1 (6 bases). V was shortened by 7 bases and J by 1 base, with 19 bases between the two germline ends. Germline V gives CDR1 LNHDA, CDR2 SQIVND (reference sequence). CDR3 length: 16 amino acids.

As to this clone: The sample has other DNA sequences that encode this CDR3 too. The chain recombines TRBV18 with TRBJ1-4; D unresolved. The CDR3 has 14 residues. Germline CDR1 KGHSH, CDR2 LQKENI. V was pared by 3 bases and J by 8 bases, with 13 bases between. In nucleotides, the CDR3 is TGTGCCAGCTCACCTCTGGGGAGCGGGGAAAAACTGTTTTTT. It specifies CASSPLGSGEKLFF. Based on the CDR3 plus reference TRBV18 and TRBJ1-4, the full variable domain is NAGVMQNPRHLVRRRGQEARLRCSPMKGHSHVYWYRQLPEEGLKFMVYLQKENIIDESGMPKERFSAEFPKEGPSILRIQQVVRGDSAAYFCASSPLGSGEKLFFGSGTQLSVL.

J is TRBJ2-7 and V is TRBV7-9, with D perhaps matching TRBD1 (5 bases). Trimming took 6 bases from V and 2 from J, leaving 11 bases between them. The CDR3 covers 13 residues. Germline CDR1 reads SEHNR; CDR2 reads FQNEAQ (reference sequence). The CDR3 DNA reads TGTGCCAGCAGAGACAGTCTAGCCTACGAGCAGTACTTC. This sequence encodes CASRDSLAYEQYF. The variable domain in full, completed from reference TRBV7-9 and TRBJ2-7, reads DTGVSQNPRHKITKRGQNVTFRCDPISEHNRLYWYRQTLGQGPEFLTYFQNEAQLEKSRLLSDRFSAERPKGSFSTLEIQRTEQGDSAMYLCASRDSLAYEQYFGPGTRLTVT.

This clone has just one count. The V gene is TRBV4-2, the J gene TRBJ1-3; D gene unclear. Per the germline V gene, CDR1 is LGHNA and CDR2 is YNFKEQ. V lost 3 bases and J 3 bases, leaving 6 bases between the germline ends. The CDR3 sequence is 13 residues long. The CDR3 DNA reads TGTGCCAGCAGCCAGAACAGTGGAAACACCATATATTTT. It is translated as CASSQNSGNTIYF.

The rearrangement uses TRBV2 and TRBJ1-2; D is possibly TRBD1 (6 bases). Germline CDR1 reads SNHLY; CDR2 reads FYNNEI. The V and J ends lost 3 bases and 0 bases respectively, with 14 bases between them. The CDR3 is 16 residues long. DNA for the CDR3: TGTGCCAGCAGTGAGCAGGGGCTCAAATCTAACTATGGCTACACCTTC. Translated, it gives CASSEQGLKSNYGYTF.

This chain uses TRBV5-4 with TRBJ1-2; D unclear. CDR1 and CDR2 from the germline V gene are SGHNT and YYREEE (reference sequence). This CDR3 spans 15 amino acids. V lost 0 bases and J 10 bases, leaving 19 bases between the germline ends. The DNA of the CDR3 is TGTGCCAGCAGCTTGGCGGCCGTTAGTGGCAGCGTCTACACCTTC. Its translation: CASSLAAVSGSVYTF.

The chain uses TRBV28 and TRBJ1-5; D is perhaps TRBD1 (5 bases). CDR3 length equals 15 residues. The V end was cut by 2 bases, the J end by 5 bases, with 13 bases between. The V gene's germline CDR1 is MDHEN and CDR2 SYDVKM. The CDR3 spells CASSLRKGVDQPQHF. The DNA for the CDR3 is TGTGCCAGCAGTTTAAGAAAAGGGGTCGATCAGCCCCAGCATTTT.